The clone carrying this T cell receptor (beta chain) was recorded a few times. These data come from a study of identical twins. Germline CDR1 is SNHLY and CDR2 is FYNNEI. CDR3 length equals 12 residues. V shed 4 bases and J shed 5 bases, with 8 bases lying between them. Using its own MiXCR run on the 5' RACE reads, TCRdb lists one record per CDR3 protein. This table has about 470,000 distinct CDR3 sequences, about 24% appearing once. The same specimen was also included in a second study, on T cells expressing NK-cell markers.

Input material: CD4+ T cells sorted from blood. The chain joins TRBV2 to TRBJ1-2, with no clear D. The clonotype originates from a woman younger than 35 in good health. CDR3 amino acids: CASSVPGYGYTF. The CDR3 nucleotides read TGTGCCAGCAGTGTGCCCGGATATGGCTACACCTTC.